One and the same sample provided the 28 T cell receptor beta chains below, sequenced in a study of cytomegalovirus exposure and HLA in healthy donors. This PCR relied on a set of 60 Vbeta primers and 13 Jbeta primers. This table comes from immunoSEQ multiplex PCR, and its TCRdb copy is limited to in-frame clones, with some not included. In the table there are approximately 250,000 clones, more than 70% of which are singletons. Material for sequencing was PBMCs. The receptors stem from a boy aged 5-17 years in good health and CMV-seronegative.

The chain carries TRBV6-5 and TRBJ2-7; TRBD1 might be the D (5 bases). The length of the CDR3 is 12 residues. Trimming shortened V by 5 bases and J by 5 bases, and 10 bases separated the two germline ends. Germline V CDR1 and CDR2: MNHEY, SVGAGI. CDR3 bases: TGTGCCAGCAGTGGCAGGGTTCACGAGCAGTACTTC. Translated: CASSGRVHEQYF.

This chain joins TRBV7-3 and TRBJ1-5; D may be TRBD1 (5 bases). CDR3 length: 13 residues. V was shortened by 5 bases and J by 0 bases, with 5 bases between the two germline ends. In germline, CDR1 is SGHTA, CDR2 FQGTGA. The CDR3 sequence is CASSQGSNQPQHF. CDR3 coding DNA: TGTGCCAGCAGCCAGGGTAGCAATCAGCCCCAGCATTTT.

V usage is TRBV5-1 and J usage is TRBJ2-2, with D possibly being TRBD2 (5 bases). The V end was cut by 4 bases, the J end by 1 base, with 8 bases between. Germline assignment: CDR1 SGHRS and CDR2 YFSETQ. This CDR3 has 14 amino acids. The CDR3 loop reads CASSDRGNTGELFF. In DNA form, the CDR3 reads TGCGCCAGCAGCGATCGGGGGAACACCGGGGAGCTGTTTTTT.

This clone was seen more than once but under ten times. The CDR3 here is CATSRVYRNNQPQHF. The CDR3 nucleotides are TGTGCCACCAGCAGAGTTTACAGGAATAATCAGCCCCAGCATTTT. The chain joins TRBV15 to TRBJ1-5, with D perhaps matching TRBD1 (5 bases). V dropped 1 base and J dropped 4 bases, with 11 bases sitting between them. The CDR3 extends over 15 amino acids. CDR1 and CDR2 from the germline V gene are LNHNV and YYDKDF (reference sequence). The variable domain in full, completed from reference TRBV15 and TRBJ1-5, reads DAMVIQNPRYQVTQFGKPVTLSCSQTLNHNVMYWYQQKSSQAPKLLFHYYDKDFNNEADTPDNFQSRRPNTSFCFLDIRSPGLGDTAMYLCATSRVYRNNQPQHFGDGTRLSIL.

This clone was detected only a few times. This chain links TRBV7-9 with TRBJ2-2; 8 bases match TRBD1. Germline V lookup: CDR1 SEHNR, CDR2 FQNEAQ (reference sequence). Losses at the gene ends were 1 base for V and 4 bases for J; bases not matched to a gene: 2. CDR3 length: 15 residues. Here the CDR3 DNA reads TGTGCCAGCAGCTTAGTCACAGGGGGCACCGGGGAGCTGTTTTTT. As protein: CASSLVTGGTGELFF.

The rearrangement uses TRBV6-5 and TRBJ1-1; possible D gene TRBD1, 6 bases. Germline V gene sequence: CDR1 MNHEY, CDR2 SVGAGI. With 5 bases removed from V and 2 bases from J, the gap between germline ends came to 15 bases. CDR3 length equals 15 residues. The DNA for the CDR3 is TGTGCCAGCAGTGCCCCGGGACACCTTAACACTGAAGCTTTCTTT. Its translation is CASSAPGHLNTEAFF.

CDR3 amino acids: CASSFRSGGTGNTIYF. The CDR3 DNA reads as TGTGCCAGCAGCTTCAGATCAGGGGGTACTGGAAACACCATATATTTT. V gene TRBV7-9 combines with J gene TRBJ1-3; 7 bases fit TRBD1. Trimming cost V 3 bases and J 2 bases; bases outside gene matches: 7. The CDR3 runs 16 residues. Germline V gene lookup returns CDR1 SEHNR and CDR2 FQNEAQ (reference sequence).

This sequence joins TRBV15 and TRBJ2-2; 10 nucleotides line up with TRBD1. CDR1 is LNHNV, CDR2 YYDKDF, per germline (reference sequence). The CDR3 length is 15 residues. V shed 3 bases and J 4 bases; nucleotides not matched to a gene: 2. DNA for the CDR3: TGTGCCACCAGCAGGAGGACAGGGGGCACCGGGGAGCTGTTTTTT. Protein: CATSRRTGGTGELFF.

This chain uses TRBV6-4 with TRBJ1-1; 12 nucleotides agree with TRBD1. The CDR3 spans 14 residues. V dropped 7 bases and J dropped 6; count of bases not matched to a gene: 6. Germline-derived CDR1 and CDR2 are MRHNA and SNTAGT. As DNA, the CDR3 is TGTGCCAGCACTCCGGGACAGGGGGCCGCTGAAGCTTTCTTT. Translating gives CASTPGQGAAEAFF.

The rearrangement uses TRBV27 and TRBJ2-7; 11 nucleotides align to TRBD2. The CDR3 runs 16 residues. Trimming cost V 8 bases and J 3 bases; bases outside gene matches: 12. Looked up from germline, CDR1 is MNHEY and CDR2 is SMNVEV (reference sequence). The CDR3 region is CASWNTGTSGFYEQYF. CDR3 coding DNA: TGTGCCAGCTGGAATACCGGGACTAGCGGCTTCTACGAGCAGTACTTC.

This rearrangement joins TRBV12-5 to TRBJ1-5; D may be TRBD1 (5 bases). CDR1 and CDR2 (germline): LGHNT, FRNRAP. Trimming took 1 base from V and 6 from J, leaving 7 bases between them. This CDR3 region has 13 residues. The CDR3 nucleotides are TGTGCTAGTGGTTTGGAACAGGCTCAGCCCCAGCATTTT. As protein: CASGLEQAQPQHF.

V gene TRBV5-1 combines with J gene TRBJ2-7; a possible D gene is TRBD1 (6 bases). V was clipped by 5 bases and J by 2 bases, with 14 bases between them. The CDR3 sequence is 14 residues long. Germline-derived CDR1 and CDR2 are SGHRS and YFSETQ. DNA for the CDR3: TGCGCCAGCAGTTTCTCACAGGGTCCCTACGAGCAGTACTTC. The encoded protein is CASSFSQGPYEQYF.

The rearrangement uses TRBV6-5 and TRBJ2-7; TRBD1 agrees at 8 bases. The germline V gene has CDR1 MNHEY and CDR2 SVGAGI. The CDR3 extends over 15 amino acids. Losses at the gene ends were 6 bases for V and 2 bases for J; bases not matched to a gene: 9. The chain's CDR3 is CASSYHRGSTYEQYF. The CDR3 bases are TGTGCCAGCAGCTACCACAGGGGGAGCACCTACGAGCAGTACTTC.

The rearrangement links TRBV6-1 to TRBJ1-5; a possible D gene is TRBD1 (5 bases). V lost 7 bases and J lost 8, with 12 bases in between. The CDR3 has 12 amino acids. Looked up from germline, CDR1 is MNHNS and CDR2 is SASEGT. The CDR3 protein is CASTEGGEPQHF. The CDR3 DNA sequence: TGTGCCAGCACGGAGGGAGGGGAGCCCCAGCATTTT.

This chain uses TRBV4-2 with TRBJ1-3, with D possibly being TRBD1 (5 bases). This CDR3 has 17 amino acids. V was trimmed by 1 base and J by 0 bases, leaving 13 bases between them. Per the germline V gene, CDR1 is LGHNA and CDR2 is YNFKEQ. The CDR3 region has the DNA TGTGCCAGCAGCCAAGGGGGCGGCCTTGGCTCTGGAAACACCATATATTTT. This encodes CASSQGGGLGSGNTIYF.

The chain recombines TRBV10-3 with TRBJ2-3, with 7 bases fitting TRBD2. The V gene end was trimmed by 6 bases and the J gene end by 0 bases; junction bases not matched to a gene: 9. CDR3 length equals 16 residues. Germline V gene sequence: CDR1 ENHRY, CDR2 SYGVKD. The CDR3 nucleotides read TGTGCCATCAGGTCCGGGGCTAGCGGCAGCACAGATACGCAGTATTTT. Protein: CAIRSGASGSTDTQYF.

The chain uses TRBV14 and TRBJ2-3, with 7 bases matching TRBD1. The V and J ends lost 1 base and 2 bases, in that order; junction bases with no gene match: 9. The V gene's germline CDR1 is SGHDN and CDR2 FVKESK. This CDR3 contains 17 residues. CDR3 region: CASSQVRPQGYTDTQYF. CDR3 nucleotide sequence: TGTGCCAGCAGCCAAGTACGCCCACAGGGGTACACAGATACGCAGTATTTT.

The V and J genes are TRBV19 and TRBJ2-7, with a weak D call TRBD2 (6 bases). The CDR3 covers 14 residues. With 5 bases removed from V and 6 bases from J, the gap between germline ends came to 17 bases. The germline V gene encodes CDR1 LNHDA and CDR2 SQIVND (reference sequence). The CDR3 nucleotides are TGTGCCAGTAGTGAAGCTCCCCAGGGAGGCGAGCAGTACTTC. Translated, it gives CASSEAPQGGEQYF.

CDR3 sequence: CASSPRGDYGYTF. For the CDR3, the DNA is TGTGCCAGCAGTCCCCGGGGTGATTATGGCTACACCTTC. The chain is built from TRBV7-2 and TRBJ1-2; D call uncertain. CDR3 length: 13 residues. V was clipped by 6 bases and J by 5 bases, with 13 bases between them. Per germline, CDR1 SGHTA and CDR2 FQGNSA.

The chain's CDR3 is CASSPAGTEAFF. For the CDR3, the DNA is TGTGCCAGTAGTCCAGCGGGCACTGAAGCTTTCTTT. The rearrangement links TRBV19 to TRBJ1-1; D is unresolved. The germline gives CDR1 LNHDA, CDR2 SQIVND (reference sequence). Trimming pared 5 bases from V and 4 bases from J, leaving 8 bases between. The CDR3 loop spans 12 amino acids.

The chain employs TRBV6-5 and TRBJ1-2; TRBD1 agrees at 12 bases. V was pared by 6 bases and J by 7 bases, with 9 bases of the junction left unmatched. CDR1 MNHEY and CDR2 SVGAGI come from the germline V gene. This CDR3 has 15 residues. The CDR3 here is CASRPRDRGRGGYTF. Here the CDR3 DNA reads TGTGCCAGCAGACCACGGGACAGGGGGCGAGGTGGCTACACCTTC.

The DNA for the CDR3 is TGCAGCGTTGGCGTCAGGCTTAATGAAAAACTGTTTTTT. Translating gives CSVGVRLNEKLFF. This chain connects TRBV29-1 to TRBJ1-4; D is unresolved. Germline V gives CDR1 SQVTM, CDR2 ANQGSEA. V lost 4 bases and J 4 bases, leaving 10 bases between the germline ends. The CDR3 has 13 residues.

In nucleotides, the CDR3 is TGTGCCTGGAGTGCCCTCCCCGGTGAGCAGTTCTTC. It is translated as CAWSALPGEQFF. The chain combines TRBV30 with TRBJ2-1, with D hard to call. Germline-derived CDR1 and CDR2 are GTSNPN and SVGIG (reference sequence). CDR3 length equals 12 residues. Trimming removed 1 base from V and 9 bases from J, with 10 bases in between.

This clone occurred once. The V call is TRBV2, the J call TRBJ1-1, with D tentatively TRBD1 (5 bases). The CDR3 length is 16 residues. CDR1 is SNHLY and CDR2 is FYNNEI in the germline V gene. Trimming took 6 bases from V and 5 from J, leaving 22 bases between them. CDR3 protein: CASRAGTGGGGTEAFF. CDR3 sequence (DNA): TGTGCCAGCAGGGCCGGGACCGGGGGTGGAGGGACTGAAGCTTTCTTT. The entire variable domain, with the rest obtained from reference TRBV2 and TRBJ1-1, is as follows: EPEVTQTPSHQVTQMGQEVILRCVPISNHLYFYWYRQILGQKVEFLVSFYNNEISEKSEIFDDQFSVERPDGSNFTLKIRSTKLEDSAMYFCASRAGTGGGGTEAFFGQGTRLTVV.

The J gene is TRBJ2-3, the V gene TRBV6-6; D is undetermined. V lost 0 bases, J lost 2 bases, and 12 bases lay in between. Germline loops: CDR1 MNHNY, CDR2 SVGAGI (reference sequence). The CDR3 is made up of 16 amino acids. Written as DNA, the CDR3 is TGTGCCAGCAGTTACTCGAGACAACGCTCCACAGATACGCAGTATTTT. The encoded protein is CASSYSRQRSTDTQYF.

This chain links TRBV7-2 with TRBJ2-7; perhaps TRBD2 as D (5 bases). Trimming removed 1 base at V and 0 bases at J, with 16 bases between. This CDR3 is 17 amino acids long. Germline lookup yields CDR1 SGHTA and CDR2 FQGNSA. The CDR3 DNA reads as TGTGCCAGCAGCTTAGAAGACGGGGTAGGGATCTCCTACGAGCAGTACTTC. Translated: CASSLEDGVGISYEQYF.

This chain joins TRBV11-3 and TRBJ2-7, with D maybe TRBD1 (5 bases). The germline gives CDR1 SGHNT, CDR2 YENEEA. V lost 0 bases to trimming and J lost 3 bases, with 21 bases between them. The CDR3 length is 18 residues. The CDR3 loop reads CASSLENPGRQGIYEQYF. DNA of the CDR3: TGTGCCAGCAGCTTAGAAAATCCGGGTCGCCAGGGTATCTACGAGCAGTACTTC. The full variable domain, its missing parts supplied by reference TRBV11-3 and TRBJ2-7, is EAGVVQSPRYKIIEKKQPVAFWCNPISGHNTLYWYLQNLGQGPELLIRYENEEAVDDSQLPKDRFSAERLKGVDSTLKIQPAELGDSAVYLCASSLENPGRQGIYEQYFGPGTRLTVT.

This clone turned up a few times. The gene calls are TRBV6-4 and TRBJ2-1; TRBD2 matches at 12 bases. Germline CDR1 reads MRHNA; CDR2 reads SNTAGT. Unmatched junction bases numbered 2, after V lost 4 bases and J lost 4 bases. This CDR3 has 15 residues. As DNA, the CDR3 is TGTGCCAGCAGTGCGCTAGCGGGAGGGTACAATGAGCAGTTCTTC. It specifies CASSALAGGYNEQFF.